Listed below are T cell receptor beta chains from one sample, sequenced in a study of cytomegalovirus exposure and HLA in healthy donors. Produced via immunoSEQ multiplex PCR; TCRdb's table is partial and in-frame only. The sample includes 130,000 or so clones, approximately 8.7% of them seen just once. The sequencing sample was made of PBMCs. The receptors shown here come from a man aged 35 to 55 in good health and CMV-seronegative. The CDR3 runs from the conserved cysteine through the conserved F or W. D genes are given only for firm matches. Only part of the rows carry a size: once, few, many, or a class if the clone is expanded.

NA TRBJ2-2 few TRBV27 CASSVSQGNTGELFF TGTGCCAGCAGTGTCTCACAGGGGAACACCGGGGAGCTGTTTTTT
NA TRBJ2-3 few TRBV5-4 CASSLDRIRGTDTQYF TGTGCCAGCAGCTTGGATAGGATTCGGGGGACAGATACGCAGTATTTT
NA TRBJ1-1 few TRBV9 CASSGGHWNTEAFF TGTGCCAGCAGCGGAGGACACTGGAACACTGAAGCTTTCTTT
NA TRBJ1-1 few TRBV6-5 CASATGNTEAFF TGTGCCAGCGCGACAGGGAACACTGAAGCTTTCTTT
NA TRBJ2-1 few TRBV10-3 CAIKGDGSYNEQFF TGTGCCATCAAGGGGGACGGCTCCTACAATGAGCAGTTCTTC
TRBD2 TRBJ2-7 NA TRBV6-7 CASWGLAGAGNEQYF TGTGCCAGCTGGGGACTAGCGGGGGCAGGAAACGAGCAGTACTTC
TRBD1 TRBJ2-7 NA TRBV5-6 CASSFTPGQGRGEQYF TGTGCCAGCAGCTTTACTCCGGGACAGGGTCGGGGCGAGCAGTACTTC
TRBD1 TRBJ1-2 NA TRBV9 CASSVAGQKYGYTF TGTGCCAGCAGCGTAGCGGGACAGAAGTATGGCTACACCTTC
NA TRBJ2-1 few TRBV4-3 CASSQDNWSSYNEQFF TGCGCCAGCAGCCAAGATAACTGGAGCTCCTACAATGAGCAGTTCTTC
TRBD1 TRBJ1-2 NA TRBV6-6 CASSRTGGAYGYTF TGTGCCAGCAGCCGGACAGGGGGGGCCTATGGCTACACCTTC
NA TRBJ2-3 NA TRBV19 CASSFLASDTQYF TGTGCCAGTAGTTTTTTAGCTTCAGATACGCAGTATTTT
NA TRBJ2-7 few TRBV4-1 CASSQESRLSYEQYF TGCGCCAGCAGCCAAGAATCTCGTCTCTCCTACGAGCAGTACTTC
TRBD1 TRBJ2-5 NA TRBV30 CAWSAPGQGARETQYF TGTGCCTGGAGTGCCCCGGGACAGGGGGCCCGAGAGACCCAGTACTTC
NA TRBJ2-1 few TRBV4-1 CASSQELSSNEQFF TGCGCCAGCAGCCAAGAGTTGTCGTCTAATGAGCAGTTCTTC
TRBD1 TRBJ1-2 NA TRBV4-1 CASGHTGQPNYGYTF TGCGCCAGCGGCCATACGGGACAGCCTAACTATGGCTACACCTTC
TRBD2 TRBJ2-5 NA TRBV9 CASSALGLAQQETQYF TGTGCCAGCAGCGCGCTGGGACTAGCGCAACAAGAGACCCAGTACTTC
NA TRBJ1-2 NA TRBV5-1 CASSPGIGYGYTF TGCGCCAGCAGCCCGGGGATTGGCTATGGCTACACCTTC
NA TRBJ1-4 few TRBV19 CASRNRAGDEKLFF TGTGCCAGTAGGAATAGGGCAGGGGATGAAAAACTGTTTTTT
NA TRBJ2-1 few TRBV10-3 CAISESVGGSYNEQFF TGTGCCATCAGTGAGTCGGTGGGGGGCTCCTACAATGAGCAGTTCTTC
NA TRBJ1-2 few TRBV5-1 CASSPIVKGEVYGYTF TGCGCCAGCAGCCCTATTGTGAAGGGAGAGGTCTATGGCTACACCTTC
TRBD1 TRBJ2-1 few TRBV10-2 CASSATDRGHNEQFF TGCGCCAGCAGTGCCACGGACAGGGGGCACAATGAGCAGTTCTTC
NA TRBJ1-6 few TRBV5-8 CASRSGVTGLNNSPLHF TGTGCCAGCAGATCTGGGGTTACAGGGCTAAATAATTCACCCCTCCACTTT
TRBD2 TRBJ2-5 NA TRBV9 CASSPSGGRQETQYF TGTGCCAGCAGCCCGAGCGGGGGGCGCCAAGAGACCCAGTACTTC
TRBD2 TRBJ2-1 NA TRBV5-3 CARTLGSGGIYNEQFF TGTGCCAGAACATTGGGGAGCGGGGGAATATACAATGAGCAGTTCTTC
TRBD2 TRBJ2-7 few TRBV6-1 CASSDLTSVYEQYF TGTGCCAGCAGTGACCTGACTAGCGTCTACGAGCAGTACTTC
NA TRBJ1-1 NA TRBV7-3 CASSLRGGTEAFF TGTGCCAGCAGCTTAAGGGGGGGTACTGAAGCTTTCTTT
TRBD2 TRBJ2-5 NA TRBV13 CASSLVHGGETQYF TGTGCCAGCAGCTTAGTTCACGGGGGGGAGACCCAGTACTTC